This TCR beta chain was identified during a study of graft-versus-host responses after intestinal transplantation. Sequencing used immunoSEQ multiplex PCR; TCRdb keeps in-frame clones, though not all of them. The sample lists about 120,000 clones, around 93% occurring once. Comment on this clone: Its antigen is not known.

CDR3 length: 13 amino acids. Germline V CDR1 and CDR2: MNHNS, SASEGT. Germline trimming cut 4 bases from V and 8 bases from J; bases unmatched to any gene: 1. The source of this sequence is a human donor who received an intestinal transplant. The material sequenced was unstimulated CD4+ T cells sorted from spleen or lymph node cells, taken before intestinal transplant. The V call is TRBV6-1, the J call TRBJ1-6, with 8 nucleotides matching TRBD1. The CDR3 DNA reads TGTGCCAGCAGTGGGACAGGGTATTCACCCCTCCACTTT. This encodes CASSGTGYSPLHF.